The 25 T cell receptor beta chains below all came from one sample that was sequenced in a study of tumor and adjacent non-tumor tissue in lung cancer. A modified ARM-PCR protocol with three rounds of nested PCR amplified TCRbeta. TCRdb ran MiXCR on the multiplex PCR reads and lists one entry per CDR3 protein. The repertoire holds fewer than 55,000 distinct CDR3 sequences, with approximately 60% as singletons. This sample's RNA came from whole unsorted tissue. The normal lung tissue was taken more than 3 cm from the tumor edge. The sequencing input was distant non-tumor lung tissue. The origin of the receptors is a woman between 40 and 50 years old with non-small cell lung cancer.

V is TRBV11-2 and J is TRBJ2-7; TRBD2 agrees at 8 bases. V shed 8 bases and J 12 bases; nucleotides not matched to a gene: 15. The CDR3 contains 13 residues. Looked up from germline, CDR1 is SGHAT and CDR2 is FQNNGV. The CDR3 protein is CASRSGGDYERYF. CDR3 DNA sequence: TGTGCCAGCCGATCCGGGGGGGACTACGAGAGGTACTTC. Supplemented by reference TRBV11-2 and TRBJ2-7, the full variable domain reads EAGVAQSPRYKIIEKRQSVAFWCNPISGHATLYWYQQILGQGPKLLIQFQNNGVVDDSQLPKDRFSAERLKGVDSTLKIQPAKLEDSAVYLCASRSGGDYERYFGPGTRLTVT.

Comment on this clonotype: At one end, the junction sequence differs from germline, possibly due to a read error. The rearrangement uses TRBV7-8 and TRBJ2-3; a weak D match, TRBD2 (6 bases). The CDR3 length is 17 residues. CDR1 is SGHVS, CDR2 FQNEAQ, per germline. The DNA for the CDR3 is TGTGCCAGCAGCCTTTACGGTTTAGCGGCGGAGACAGATACGCGGTATTTT. Protein sequence: CASSLYGLAAETDTRYF.

On this clonotype: This may stem from a read error, because a much larger clone lies one nucleotide away. V and J are TRBV20-1 and TRBJ2-7; D gene ambiguous. The V end lost 5 bases, the J end lost 2 bases, and 13 bases lay between the germline ends. Germline CDR1 is DFQATT and CDR2 is SNEGSKA (reference sequence). The CDR3 is made up of 13 amino acids. CDR3 sequence: CSAPAEDPYEQYF. Written as DNA, the CDR3 is TGCAGTGCTCCTGCAGAGGACCCCTACGAGCAGTACTTC.

This chain uses TRBV4-2 with TRBJ2-7; 8 bases map to TRBD2. With 0 bases clipped from V and 8 bases from J, the junction kept 18 bases outside the gene matches. Germline V gene sequence: CDR1 LGHNA, CDR2 YNFKEQ. This CDR3 spans 18 amino acids. In nucleotides, the CDR3 is TGTGCCAGCAGCCAAGATTATGCTAACGGGGGGGCTACTTACAAGCAGTACTTC. Translating gives CASSQDYANGGATYKQYF.

This clonotype was picked up many times. The rearrangement links TRBV11-2 to TRBJ1-1, with unresolved D. This CDR3 comprises 14 residues. V dropped 5 bases and J dropped 4 bases, with 14 bases sitting between them. From germline, CDR1 is SGHAT and CDR2 FQNNGV. CDR3 protein: CASSTQAPGTEAFF. The CDR3 DNA reads as TGTGCCAGCAGCACCCAGGCCCCGGGCACTGAAGCTTTCTTT.

Details on this clonotype: A read error may account for a junction end that differs from germline. V is TRBV28 and J is TRBJ2-7, with 11 bases matching TRBD2. The germline CDR1 and CDR2 sequences are MDHEN and SYDVKM. The CDR3 runs to 13 residues. The CDR3 spells CASSSGLAGEQHF. Written as DNA, the CDR3 is TGTGCCAGCAGTAGTGGACTAGCGGGTGAGCAGCATTTC.

This clonotype was found many times. The gene calls are TRBV14 and TRBJ1-2; D unresolved. The V gene's germline CDR1 is SGHDN and CDR2 FVKESK. Trimming stripped 4 bases from V and 5 bases from J, with 14 bases between. CDR3 length equals 14 residues. The CDR3 loop is CASSPSTASYGYTF. Written as DNA, the CDR3 is TGTGCCAGCAGCCCGTCAACGGCTTCTTATGGCTACACCTTC.

This clonotype was observed many times. The chain joins TRBV28 to TRBJ1-3, with D possibly TRBD1 on 6 matching bases. This CDR3 comprises 15 residues. CDR1 is MDHEN, CDR2 SYDVKM, per germline. Trimming removed 5 bases at V and 1 base at J, with 12 bases between. The CDR3: CASSPLGASGNTIYF. CDR3 sequence (DNA): TGTGCCAGCAGTCCCTTGGGGGCTTCTGGAAACACCATATATTTT.

This clonotype was seen only a few times. The rearrangement uses TRBV11-3 and TRBJ2-3; TRBD2 is a possible D gene (5 bases). The ends were cut back, 7 bases at V and 8 bases at J, with 13 bases in the middle. Germline V gives CDR1 SGHNT, CDR2 YENEEA. The CDR3 is made up of 12 amino acids. The CDR3 region has the DNA TGTGCCAGCACCCGGGAAGCAGGTACGCAGTATTTT. This sequence encodes CASTREAGTQYF.

As concerns this clonotype: The junction differs from germline at one of its ends, possibly a read error. The V and J genes are TRBV29-1 and TRBJ2-3, with D perhaps matching TRBD1 or TRBD2 (5 bases each). Germline V gives CDR1 SQVTM, CDR2 ANQGSEA. The CDR3 contains 17 residues. The CDR3: CSVGTVQERASTGTQYF. CDR3 DNA: TGCAGCGTTGGAACCGTGCAGGAGCGCGCTAGCACAGGTACGCAGTATTTT.

In this sample, this clonotype turned up many times. J is TRBJ2-2 and V is TRBV5-5; D is undetermined. Per the germline V gene, CDR1 is SGHKS and CDR2 is YYEKEE (reference sequence). V lost 0 bases to trimming and J lost 3 bases, with 6 bases between them. The CDR3 has 14 residues. CDR3 amino acids: CASSLVSHTGELFF. In DNA form, the CDR3 reads TGTGCCAGCAGCTTGGTTTCCCACACCGGGGAGCTGTTTTTT.

About this clonotype: At one of its ends the junction is not consistent with the germline gene, which may arise from a read error. The chain uses TRBV11-2 and TRBJ2-5; no reliable D call. This CDR3 has 16 amino acids. Germline V gene lookup returns CDR1 SGHAT and CDR2 FQNNGV. CDR3 DNA sequence: TGTGCCGGCAGATTAGTTGGGCGGTGGGCCCAGGAGACCCAGTACTTC. It specifies CAGRLVGRWAQETQYF.

This clonotype was observed a single time. The germline gene is not matched at one end of the junction; a read error may be the cause. CDR3 protein: CVSCFSAGSNYGYTF. The CDR3 DNA follows: TGTGTCAGCTGTTTCTCGGCAGGGTCCAACTATGGCTACACCTTC. V is TRBV28 and J is TRBJ1-2; TRBD1 might be the D (5 bases). CDR3 length: 15 residues. Looked up from germline, CDR1 is MDHEN and CDR2 is SYDVKM.

Within the sample, this clonotype is medium-sized. V gene TRBV29-1 combines with J gene TRBJ2-2; TRBD1 or TRBD2 may be the D gene (6 bases each). The CDR3 contains 15 residues. Looked up from germline, CDR1 is SQVTM and CDR2 is ANQGSEA. V lost 7 bases and J 4 bases, leaving 19 bases between the germline ends. The CDR3 bases are TGCAGCGCGAAAAGGGGGGCGGATTTCACCGGGGAGCTGTTTTTT. The encoded protein is CSAKRGADFTGELFF.

Notes on this clonotype: This may be a read error, as it is one base from a much larger clone. This chain connects TRBV13 to TRBJ1-1; D is ambiguous. The CDR3 totals 14 residues. Germline lookup yields CDR1 PRHDT and CDR2 FYEKMQ (reference sequence). The DNA for the CDR3 is TGTGCCAGCAGCCTGGTGGCAGTGAACATTGAAGCTTTCTTT. Amino acid sequence: CASSLVAVNIEAFF. The full variable domain, its missing parts supplied by reference TRBV13 and TRBJ1-1, is AAGVIQSPRHLIKEKRETATLKCYPIPRHDTVYWYQQGPGQDPQFLISFYEKMQSDKGSIPDRFSAQQFSDYHSELNMSSLELGDSALYFCASSLVAVNIEAFFGQGTRLTVV.

For this clonotype: This CDR3 is missing its conserved last phenylalanine or tryptophan, likely due to a read error. In DNA, the CDR3 is TGTGCCAGCAGCCTGGGTATCCTTAGCACAGATGCGCAGTATCTT. This sequence encodes CASSLGILSTDAQYL. This sequence joins TRBV5-6 and TRBJ2-3; D is unresolved. The germline V gene has CDR1 SGHDT and CDR2 YYEEEE. This CDR3 comprises 15 residues.

The V and J genes are TRBV10-3 and TRBJ2-5; possible D gene TRBD2, 5 bases. The germline V gene encodes CDR1 ENHRY and CDR2 SYGVKD. The CDR3 covers 11 residues. Trimming took off 11 bases at V and 5 bases at J, with 12 bases between the two ends. The CDR3 DNA reads TGTGCCTTCATTAAGCGGGAGACCCAGTACTTC. It encodes CAFIKRETQYF.

This chain links TRBV7-9 with TRBJ2-7; 8 bases map to TRBD1. The germline V gene has CDR1 SEHNR and CDR2 FQNEAQ (reference sequence). CDR3 size: 14 residues. Germline trimming cut 11 bases from V and 1 base from J; bases unmatched to any gene: 10. CDR3 region: CAGAPGQGSYEQYF. The CDR3 DNA reads TGTGCCGGCGCCCCCGGACAGGGTTCCTACGAGCAGTACTTC.

Note on this clonotype: This may be a read error: a much more frequent sequence differs by one nucleotide. Because it lacks the conserved phenylalanine or tryptophan at the end, this CDR3 is likely a read error. This chain uses TRBV20-1 with TRBJ2-7, with D possibly TRBD1 on 6 matching bases. Germline loops: CDR1 DFQATT, CDR2 SNEGSKA (reference sequence). V lost 5 bases and J lost 3, with 14 bases in between. This CDR3 spans 13 amino acids. The CDR3 nucleotides read TGCAGTGCTCCTGTTAGGGGGAGCTACGAGCAGTACATC. This codes for CSAPVRGSYEQYI.

In its sample, this clonotype was seen a few times. A read error may produce the germline difference seen at one junction end. This rearrangement joins TRBV29-1 to TRBJ2-1; the D gene is possibly TRBD1 (7 bases). The germline gives CDR1 SQVTM, CDR2 ANQGSEA. The CDR3 extends over 14 amino acids. CDR3 protein: CSVAAGQIYNVQLF. CDR3 bases: TGCAGCGTTGCCGCGGGACAGATCTATAATGTGCAGCTCTTC.

On this clonotype itself: This may be a read error: a much more frequent sequence differs by one nucleotide. V is TRBV28 and J is TRBJ2-7; D unclear. This CDR3 has 13 residues. Per germline, CDR1 MDHEN and CDR2 SYDVKM. CDR3 residues: CASSVRPYEEQHF. As DNA, the CDR3 is TGTGCCAGCAGCGTCCGGCCTTACGAGGAGCAGCACTTC.

Ten or more counts support this clonotype. The gene calls are TRBV29-1 and TRBJ1-1; D is undetermined. Germline V gene lookup returns CDR1 SQVTM and CDR2 ANQGSEA. CDR3 length: 14 amino acids. V lost 2 bases, J lost 1 base, and 11 bases lay in between. The CDR3 DNA reads as TGCAGCGTTGAAACGAGAACAGAGAACACTGAAGCTTTCTTT. It yields the protein CSVETRTENTEAFF. Full variable domain (remainder filled in from reference TRBV29-1 and TRBJ1-1): SAVISQKPSRDICQRGTSLTIQCQVDSQVTMMFWYRQQPGQSLTLIATANQGSEATYESGFVIDKFPISRPNLTFSTLTVSNMSPEDSSIYLCSVETRTENTEAFFGQGTRLTVV.

Points on this clonotype: Its ends do not fully match the called genes, so a read error is possible. This CDR3 is CASSWTGGEYGHTF. DNA for the CDR3: TGTGCCAGCAGCTGGACAGGGGGCGAATATGGCCACACCTTC. This chain uses TRBV28 with TRBJ1-2; 11 bases line up with TRBD1. There are 14 residues in the CDR3. CDR1 is MDHEN, CDR2 SYDVKM, per germline.

V and J are TRBV5-4 and TRBJ2-7; weak D call: TRBD1 (5 bases). V was pared by 4 bases and J by 4 bases, with 15 bases between. The CDR3 runs to 14 residues. Germline CDR1 is SGHNT and CDR2 is YYREEE (reference sequence). The CDR3 coding sequence is TGTGCCAGCAGCGAGAGACAGCGCTCGTACGAGCAGTACTTC. It yields the protein CASSERQRSYEQYF.

Details on this clonotype: One end of the junction fails to match germline, which may point to a read error. V is TRBV5-1 and J is TRBJ2-1; 8 bases align to TRBD2. The CDR3 totals 14 residues. Germline V gene sequence: CDR1 SGHRS, CDR2 YFSETQ. CDR3 amino acids: CASRAGETYNEQSF. CDR3 nucleotides: TGCGCCAGCAGAGCGGGAGAAACCTACAATGAGCAGTCCTTC.